These T cell receptor beta chains were read from a single sample in a study of T cells in Graves' hyperthyroidism and ophthalmopathy. TCRdb analysed the multiplex PCR reads with MiXCR anew, one entry per CDR3 protein. The table has approximately 400,000 distinct CDR3 sequences, 15% to 18% seen once. The sample taken for sequencing was blood. These receptors came from a woman under 30 with Graves' hyperthyroidism that later progressed to Graves' ophthalmopathy. Both conserved end residues are part of each CDR3. A D gene is named only where the DNA matches it firmly. The size entry is marked missing in some rows and otherwise reads once, few, many or a size class.

TRBJ1-1 | NA | many | TRBV2 | TGTGCCAGCAAGGCGTTTCGAGGGCCTGAAGCTTTCTTT | CASKAFRGPEAFF
TRBJ2-7 | NA | NA | TRBV10-3 | TGTGCCATCAGAGGGGACCGCGGTTACGAGCAGTACTTC | CAIRGDRGYEQYF
TRBJ2-1 | TRBD2 | few | TRBV19 | TGTGCCGGTACCTTACTAGCGGGAGGGCCCGAGCAGTTCTTC | CAGTLLAGGPEQFF
TRBJ1-2 | NA | few | TRBV5-4 | TGTGCCAGCAGCAAAATGACGGGCCAAAGAACTGGTGGCTACACCTTC | CASSKMTGQRTGGYTF
TRBJ2-3 | NA | NA | TRBV7-7 | TGTGCTAGCAGCCACACGGCAGGCACAGATACGCAGTATTTT | CASSHTAGTDTQYF
TRBJ2-7 | NA | few | TRBV20-1 | TGCAGTGCCAGGACTTTCAGCTCCTACGAGCAGTACTTC | CSARTFSSYEQYF
TRBJ1-1 | NA | many | TRBV28 | TGTGCCAGCAGTAGGGGCAGGCTCAACACTGAAGCTTTCTTT | CASSRGRLNTEAFF
TRBJ2-7 | TRBD2 | many | TRBV7-9 | TGTGCCAGCAGGCCTAAAGCGGGGGCGGCCTACGAGCAGTACTTC | CASRPKAGAAYEQYF
TRBJ2-5 | NA | many | TRBV2 | TGTGCCAGCAGTGAAGAGCGAGGGACCCAGTACTTC | CASSEERGTQYF
TRBJ2-7 | NA | many | TRBV6-2/TRBV6-3 | TGTGCCAGCAGTTACTCCCCCTACGAGCAGTACTTC | CASSYSPYEQYF
TRBJ2-7 | NA | many | TRBV28 | TGTGCCAGCAGTTTATCCCCCAGGGTAGTGGACGAGCAGTACTTC | CASSLSPRVVDEQYF
TRBJ2-7 | TRBD2 | many | TRBV6-2/TRBV6-3 | TGTGCCAGCAGTTACCCGACTAGCGGGAGCAACCACGAGCAGTACTTC | CASSYPTSGSNHEQYF
TRBJ2-3 | TRBD1 | few | TRBV28 | TGTGCCACCCAACAGGGGATCCAAGATACGCAGTATTTT | CATQQGIQDTQYF
TRBJ2-1 | NA | many | TRBV9 | TGTGCCAGCAGCGTATACGAGGGGAGCTCCTACAATGAGCAGTTCTTC | CASSVYEGSSYNEQFF
TRBJ2-1 | TRBD2 | many | TRBV6-2/TRBV6-3 | TGTGCCAGCAGTACACGCAGACTAGCGGGAGGATACAATGAGCAGTTCTTC | CASSTRRLAGGYNEQFF
TRBJ1-2 | NA | few | TRBV4-1 | TGCGCCAGCAGCCAACGTTCAGCTAACTATGGCTACACCTTC | CASSQRSANYGYTF
TRBJ2-7 | NA | many | TRBV18 | TGTGCCAGCTCACCATACGGAGACGTTCGGGTCCAAGAGCAGTACTTC | CASSPYGDVRVQEQYF
TRBJ2-6 | NA | few | TRBV24-1 | TGTGCCACCAGTGAGCCCAGGGGATCTGGGGCCAACGTCCTGACTTTC | CATSEPRGSGANVLTF
TRBJ2-7 | TRBD1 | many | TRBV27 | TGTGCCAGCAGTAGGGACAGGGCAGGAAACGAGCAGTACTTC | CASSRDRAGNEQYF
TRBJ2-1 | TRBD2 | many | TRBV4-1 | TGCGCCAGCAGCCTAGAAGGGACTAGCGGGAGCTCCTACAATGAGCAGTTCTTC | CASSLEGTSGSSYNEQFF
TRBJ2-7 | NA | many | TRBV20-1 | TGCAGTGCTAGGAAGATGAGCTCCTACGAGCAGTACTTC | CSARKMSSYEQYF
TRBJ2-7 | TRBD1 | many | TRBV30 | TGTGCCTGGAAGGGGGCTACCTACGAGCAGTACTTC | CAWKGATYEQYF
TRBJ1-1 | NA | many | TRBV7-2 | TGTGCCAGCAGCTTAGGCGTTCGGCGACCAGCTTTCTTT | CASSLGVRRPAFF
TRBJ2-7 | TRBD2 | many | TRBV5-1 | TGCGCCAGCAGCTTGGCCGGGCTAGCGGACGAGCAGTACTTC | CASSLAGLADEQYF
TRBJ2-5 | NA | many | TRBV20-1 | TGCAGTGCTAGAATGGAGGCAGGGGATGAGACCCAGTACTTC | CSARMEAGDETQYF
TRBJ2-7 | TRBD1 | few | TRBV4-3 | TGCGCCAGCAGCCACCATCAAAGGCAGGGGGCCTACGAGCAGTACTTC | CASSHHQRQGAYEQYF
TRBJ2-7 | NA | many | TRBV10-3 | TGTGCCATCGGCCCAGTTGACGGGGTAGTCTACGAGCAGTACTTC | CAIGPVDGVVYEQYF
TRBJ2-7 | NA | many | TRBV20-1 | TGCAGTGCTAGAGACCTGGACACTAGGGAACAGTACTTC | CSARDLDTREQYF